The clone carrying this TCR beta chain was recorded a few times. This record comes from a study of blood T cells in healthy people across ages. Then a second PCR, running roughly 7 to 11 cycles, was carried out with a sample-barcoded 5' primer and a J-beta primer mix. TCRdb ran MiXCR on the 5' RACE reads and lists one entry per CDR3 protein. The data contain roughly 1.5 million distinct CDR3 sequences, 40% to 45% of them seen just once; the ten biggest clones take up less than 5%. The TCR was taken from a woman between 18 and 30 years old in good health. The sequenced material came from blood.

The CDR3 region has the DNA TGTGCCACCAAAGGACAGGGGATGGCACGGTTCTTC. Protein sequence: CATKGQGMARFF. The chain has TRBV12-3 or TRBV12-4 and TRBJ2-1; 9 bases map to TRBD1. This CDR3 is 12 amino acids long. J gave up 15 bases and V 10 bases, and 13 bases lay outside the gene matches.